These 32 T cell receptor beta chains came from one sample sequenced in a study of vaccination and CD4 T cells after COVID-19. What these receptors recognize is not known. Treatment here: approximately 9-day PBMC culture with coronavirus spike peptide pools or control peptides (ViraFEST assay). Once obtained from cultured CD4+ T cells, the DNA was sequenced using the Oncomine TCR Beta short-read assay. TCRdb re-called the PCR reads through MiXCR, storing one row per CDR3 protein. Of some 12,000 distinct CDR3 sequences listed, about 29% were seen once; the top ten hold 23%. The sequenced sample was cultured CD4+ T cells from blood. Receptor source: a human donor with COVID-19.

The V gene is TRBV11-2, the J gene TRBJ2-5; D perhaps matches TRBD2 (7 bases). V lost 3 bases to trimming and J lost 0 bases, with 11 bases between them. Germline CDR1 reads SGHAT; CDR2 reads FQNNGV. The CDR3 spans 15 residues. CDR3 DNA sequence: TGTGCCAGCAGCTTCGGGGGGCCCTACCAAGAGACCCAGTACTTC. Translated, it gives CASSFGGPYQETQYF.

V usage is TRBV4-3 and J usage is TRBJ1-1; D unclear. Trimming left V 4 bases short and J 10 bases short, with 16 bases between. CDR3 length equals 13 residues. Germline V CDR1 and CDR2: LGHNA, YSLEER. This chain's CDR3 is CASSRLGTDGAFF. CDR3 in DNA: TGCGCCAGCAGCCGCCTTGGCACTGACGGAGCTTTCTTT.

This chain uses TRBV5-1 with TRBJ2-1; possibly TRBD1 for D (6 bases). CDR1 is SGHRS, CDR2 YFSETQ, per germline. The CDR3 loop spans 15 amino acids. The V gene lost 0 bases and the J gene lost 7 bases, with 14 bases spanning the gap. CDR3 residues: CASSLDLQGRNEQFF. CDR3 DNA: TGCGCCAGCAGCTTGGATCTTCAGGGGCGGAATGAGCAGTTCTTC.

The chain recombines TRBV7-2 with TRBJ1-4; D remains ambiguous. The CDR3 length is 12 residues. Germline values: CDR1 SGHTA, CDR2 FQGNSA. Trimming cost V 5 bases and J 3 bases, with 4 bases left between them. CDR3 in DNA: TGTGCCAGCAGCCCCTCTAATGAAAAACTGTTTTTT. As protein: CASSPSNEKLFF.

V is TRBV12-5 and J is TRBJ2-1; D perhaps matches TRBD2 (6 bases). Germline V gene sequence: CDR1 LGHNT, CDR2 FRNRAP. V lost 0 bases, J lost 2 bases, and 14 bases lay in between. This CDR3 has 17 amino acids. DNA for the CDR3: TGTGCTAGTGGTTTGGTGGGGCGGGGCAGTACCTACAATGAGCAGTTCTTC. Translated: CASGLVGRGSTYNEQFF.

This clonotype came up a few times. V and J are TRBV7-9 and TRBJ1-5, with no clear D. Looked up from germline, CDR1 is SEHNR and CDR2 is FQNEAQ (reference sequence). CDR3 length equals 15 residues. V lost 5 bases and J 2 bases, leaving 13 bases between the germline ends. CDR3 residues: CASSHGGVGNQPQHF. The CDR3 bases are TGTGCCAGCAGCCATGGCGGGGTCGGCAATCAGCCCCAGCATTTT.

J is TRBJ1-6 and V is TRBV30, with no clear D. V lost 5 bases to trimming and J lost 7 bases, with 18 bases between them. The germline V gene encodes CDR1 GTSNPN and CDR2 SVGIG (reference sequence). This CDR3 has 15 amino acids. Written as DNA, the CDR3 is TGTGCCTGGCTCGGGCCTAATCGAGGGAATTCACCCCTCCACTTT. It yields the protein CAWLGPNRGNSPLHF.

The CDR3 sequence is CASSVLAGEEQFF. Written as DNA, the CDR3 is TGTGCCAGCAGTGTTCTAGCGGGGGAAGAGCAGTTCTTC. This chain connects TRBV6-4 to TRBJ2-1; 10 bases agree with TRBD2. The V and J ends lost 4 bases and 10 bases, in that order; junction bases with no gene match: 4. Germline values: CDR1 MRHNA, CDR2 SNTAGT. The CDR3 has 13 residues.

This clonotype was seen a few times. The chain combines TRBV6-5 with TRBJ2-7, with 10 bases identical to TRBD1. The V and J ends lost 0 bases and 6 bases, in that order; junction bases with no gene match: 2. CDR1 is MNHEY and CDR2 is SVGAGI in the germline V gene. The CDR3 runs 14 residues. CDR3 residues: CASSYSDRGFEQYF. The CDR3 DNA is TGTGCCAGCAGTTACTCGGACAGGGGGTTCGAGCAGTACTTC.

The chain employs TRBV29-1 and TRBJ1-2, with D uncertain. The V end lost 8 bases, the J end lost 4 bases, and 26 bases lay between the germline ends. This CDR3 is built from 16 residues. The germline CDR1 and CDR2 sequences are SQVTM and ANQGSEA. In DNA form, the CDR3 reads TGCAGCACTGACAATCAGGTGCACGGCGAGAGCTATGGCTACACCTTC. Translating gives CSTDNQVHGESYGYTF.

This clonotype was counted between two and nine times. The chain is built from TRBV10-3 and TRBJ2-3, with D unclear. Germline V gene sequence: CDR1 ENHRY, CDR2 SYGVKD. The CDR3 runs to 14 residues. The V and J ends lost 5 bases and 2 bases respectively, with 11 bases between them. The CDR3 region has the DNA TGTGCCATCAGTCAACTACAACTCACAGATACGCAGTATTTT. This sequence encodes CAISQLQLTDTQYF.

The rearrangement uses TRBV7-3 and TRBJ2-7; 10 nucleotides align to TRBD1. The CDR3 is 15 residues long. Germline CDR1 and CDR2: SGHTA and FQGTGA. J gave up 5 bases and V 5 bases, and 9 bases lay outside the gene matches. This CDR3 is CASSPGQGQDHEQYF. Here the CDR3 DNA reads TGTGCCAGCAGCCCGGGACAGGGGCAGGACCACGAGCAGTACTTC.

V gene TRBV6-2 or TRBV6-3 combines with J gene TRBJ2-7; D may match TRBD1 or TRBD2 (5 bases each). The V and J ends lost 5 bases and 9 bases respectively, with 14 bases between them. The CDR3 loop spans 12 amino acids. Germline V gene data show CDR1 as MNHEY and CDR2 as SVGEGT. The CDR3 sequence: CASSNPTEGQYF. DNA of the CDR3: TGTGCCAGCAGTAACCCGACAGAGGGGCAGTACTTC.

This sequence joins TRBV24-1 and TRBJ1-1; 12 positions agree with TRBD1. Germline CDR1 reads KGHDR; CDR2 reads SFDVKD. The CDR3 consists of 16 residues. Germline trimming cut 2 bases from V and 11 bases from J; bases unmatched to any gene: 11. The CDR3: CATSDSPGQGAGNAFF. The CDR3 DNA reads TGTGCCACCAGTGATTCTCCGGGACAGGGGGCGGGAAATGCTTTCTTT.

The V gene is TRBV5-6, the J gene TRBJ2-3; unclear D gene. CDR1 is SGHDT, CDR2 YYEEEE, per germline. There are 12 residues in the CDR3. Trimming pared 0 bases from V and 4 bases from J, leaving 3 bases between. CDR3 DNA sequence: TGTGCCAGCAGCTTGGCCGCAGATACGCAGTATTTT. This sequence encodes CASSLAADTQYF.

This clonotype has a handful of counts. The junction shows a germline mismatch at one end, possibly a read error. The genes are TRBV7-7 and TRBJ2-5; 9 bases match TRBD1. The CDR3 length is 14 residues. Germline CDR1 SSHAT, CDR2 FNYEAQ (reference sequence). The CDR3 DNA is TGTGCTAGCAGCCCGGCCGGGACAGGGGAGACCCAGTACTTC. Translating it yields CASSPAGTGETQYF. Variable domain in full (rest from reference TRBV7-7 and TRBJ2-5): GAGVSQSPRYKVTKRGQDVTLRCDPISSHATLYWYQQALGQGPEFLTYFNYEAQPDKSGLPSDRFSAERPEGSISTLTIQRTEQRDSAMYRCASSPAGTGETQYFGPGTRLLVL.

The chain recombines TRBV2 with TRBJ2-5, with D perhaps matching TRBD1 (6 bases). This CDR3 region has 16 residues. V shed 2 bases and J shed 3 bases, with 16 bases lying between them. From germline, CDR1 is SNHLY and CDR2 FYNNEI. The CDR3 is CASSEPPGQSKETQYF. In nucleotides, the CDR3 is TGTGCCAGCAGTGAACCTCCCGGACAGAGTAAAGAGACCCAGTACTTC.

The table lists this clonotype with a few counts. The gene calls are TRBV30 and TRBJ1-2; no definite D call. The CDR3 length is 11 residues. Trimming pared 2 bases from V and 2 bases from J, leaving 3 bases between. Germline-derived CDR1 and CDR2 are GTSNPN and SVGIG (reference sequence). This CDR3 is CAWSINYGYTF. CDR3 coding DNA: TGTGCCTGGAGTATCAACTATGGCTACACCTTC. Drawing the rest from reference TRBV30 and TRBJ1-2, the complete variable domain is SQTIHQWPATLVQPVGSPLSLECTVEGTSNPNLYWYRQAAGRGLQLLFYSVGIGQISSEVPQNLSASRPQDRQFILSSKKLLLSDSGFYLCAWSINYGYTFGSGTRLTVV.

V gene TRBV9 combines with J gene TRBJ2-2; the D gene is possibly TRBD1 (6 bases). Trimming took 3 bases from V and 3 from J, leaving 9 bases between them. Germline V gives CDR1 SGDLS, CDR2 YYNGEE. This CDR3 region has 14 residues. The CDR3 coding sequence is TGTGCCAGCAGCGGTGGACAGTACACCGGGGAGCTGTTTTTT. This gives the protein CASSGGQYTGELFF.

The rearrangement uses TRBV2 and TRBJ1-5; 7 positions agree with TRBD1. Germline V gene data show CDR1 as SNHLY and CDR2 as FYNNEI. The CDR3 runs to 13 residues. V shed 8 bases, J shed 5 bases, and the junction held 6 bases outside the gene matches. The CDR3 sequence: CASGDRVDQPQHF. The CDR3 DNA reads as TGTGCCAGCGGCGACAGGGTTGATCAGCCCCAGCATTTT.

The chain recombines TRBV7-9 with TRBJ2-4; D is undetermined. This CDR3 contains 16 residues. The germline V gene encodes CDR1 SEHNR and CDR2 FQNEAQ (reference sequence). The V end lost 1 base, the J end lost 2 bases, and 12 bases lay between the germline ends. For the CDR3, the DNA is TGTGCCAGCAGCTTAGAGAACGGTGGGTCCAAAAACATTCAGTACTTC. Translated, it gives CASSLENGGSKNIQYF.

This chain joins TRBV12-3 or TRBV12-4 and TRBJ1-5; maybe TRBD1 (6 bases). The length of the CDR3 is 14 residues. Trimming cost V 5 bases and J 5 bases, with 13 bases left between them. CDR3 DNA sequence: TGTGCCAGCAGTCCCAGGGGAGGGCATCAGCCCCAGCATTTT. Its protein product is CASSPRGGHQPQHF.

CDR3 region: CASSLDQSTDTQYF. Written as DNA, the CDR3 is TGTGCCAGCAGCTTGGACCAGAGCACAGATACGCAGTATTTT. The chain is built from TRBV7-3 and TRBJ2-3; D gene ambiguous. The length of the CDR3 is 14 residues. The germline V and J ends were trimmed by 3 bases and 0 bases, with 7 bases remaining between them. Germline V gene data show CDR1 as SGHTA and CDR2 as FQGTGA.

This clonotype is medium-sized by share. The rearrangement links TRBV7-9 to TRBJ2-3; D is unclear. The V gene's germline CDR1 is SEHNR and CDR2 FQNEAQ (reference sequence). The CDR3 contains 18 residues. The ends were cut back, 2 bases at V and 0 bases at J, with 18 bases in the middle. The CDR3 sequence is CASSLTSRSGASTDTQYF. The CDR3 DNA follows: TGTGCCAGCAGCTTAACATCTCGGTCAGGTGCGAGCACAGATACGCAGTATTTT.

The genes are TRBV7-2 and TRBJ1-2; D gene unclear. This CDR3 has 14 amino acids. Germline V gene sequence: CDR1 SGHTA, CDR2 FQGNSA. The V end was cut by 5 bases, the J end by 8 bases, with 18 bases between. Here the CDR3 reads CASSQLPRSGGYTF. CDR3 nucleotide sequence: TGTGCCAGCAGCCAACTTCCCAGGTCGGGCGGCTACACCTTC.

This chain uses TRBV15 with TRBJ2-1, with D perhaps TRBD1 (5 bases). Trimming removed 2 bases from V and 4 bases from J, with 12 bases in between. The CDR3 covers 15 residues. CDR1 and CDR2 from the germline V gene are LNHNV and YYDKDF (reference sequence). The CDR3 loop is CATSRRQSPYNEQFF. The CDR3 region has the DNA TGTGCCACCAGCAGAAGACAGTCACCGTACAATGAGCAGTTCTTC. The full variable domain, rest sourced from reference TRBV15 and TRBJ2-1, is DAMVIQNPRYQVTQFGKPVTLSCSQTLNHNVMYWYQQKSSQAPKLLFHYYDKDFNNEADTPDNFQSRRPNTSFCFLDIRSPGLGDTAMYLCATSRRQSPYNEQFFGPGTRLTVL.

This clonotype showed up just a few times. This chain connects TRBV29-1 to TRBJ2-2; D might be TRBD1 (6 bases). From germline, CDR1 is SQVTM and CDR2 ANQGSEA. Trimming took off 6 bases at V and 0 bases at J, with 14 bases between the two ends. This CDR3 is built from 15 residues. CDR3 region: CSVVTGTTNTGELFF. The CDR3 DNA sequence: TGCAGCGTGGTCACAGGGACGACGAACACCGGGGAGCTGTTTTTT.

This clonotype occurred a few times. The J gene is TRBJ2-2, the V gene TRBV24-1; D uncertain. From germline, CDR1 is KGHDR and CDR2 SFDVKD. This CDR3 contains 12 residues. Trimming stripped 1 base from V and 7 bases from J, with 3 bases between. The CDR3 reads CATSDLYGELFF. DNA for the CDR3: TGTGCCACCAGTGATTTATACGGGGAGCTGTTTTTT.

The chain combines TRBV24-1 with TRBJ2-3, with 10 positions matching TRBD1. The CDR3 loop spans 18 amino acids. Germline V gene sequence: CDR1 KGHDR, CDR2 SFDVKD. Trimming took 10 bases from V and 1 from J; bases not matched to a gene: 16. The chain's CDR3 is CATPSSGTGEIGTDTQYF. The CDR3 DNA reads TGTGCCACGCCTTCCTCCGGGACAGGGGAGATCGGCACAGATACGCAGTATTTT.

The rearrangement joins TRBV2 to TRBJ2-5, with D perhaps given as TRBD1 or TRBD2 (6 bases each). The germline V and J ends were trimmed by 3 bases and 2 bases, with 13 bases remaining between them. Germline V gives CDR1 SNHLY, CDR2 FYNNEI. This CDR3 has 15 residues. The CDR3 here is CASSDGGAVQETQYF. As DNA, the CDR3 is TGTGCCAGCAGTGACGGGGGCGCGGTGCAAGAGACCCAGTACTTC.

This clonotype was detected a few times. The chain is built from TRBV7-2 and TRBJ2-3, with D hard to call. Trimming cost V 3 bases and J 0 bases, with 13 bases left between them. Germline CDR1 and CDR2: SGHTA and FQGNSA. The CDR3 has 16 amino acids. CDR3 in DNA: TGTGCCAGCAGCTTCATCCGATCCCCTAGCACAGATACGCAGTATTTT. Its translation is CASSFIRSPSTDTQYF.

CDR3 DNA sequence: TGTGCCAGCAGCTTTCGAGAAGGGACAGGGGTTGGCTACACCTTC. This sequence encodes CASSFREGTGVGYTF. The genes are TRBV6-1 and TRBJ1-2, with 10 bases aligning to TRBD1. The germline V gene has CDR1 MNHNS and CDR2 SASEGT. CDR3 length: 15 residues. The trim removed 6 bases at V and 7 bases at J, leaving 11 bases unmatched.